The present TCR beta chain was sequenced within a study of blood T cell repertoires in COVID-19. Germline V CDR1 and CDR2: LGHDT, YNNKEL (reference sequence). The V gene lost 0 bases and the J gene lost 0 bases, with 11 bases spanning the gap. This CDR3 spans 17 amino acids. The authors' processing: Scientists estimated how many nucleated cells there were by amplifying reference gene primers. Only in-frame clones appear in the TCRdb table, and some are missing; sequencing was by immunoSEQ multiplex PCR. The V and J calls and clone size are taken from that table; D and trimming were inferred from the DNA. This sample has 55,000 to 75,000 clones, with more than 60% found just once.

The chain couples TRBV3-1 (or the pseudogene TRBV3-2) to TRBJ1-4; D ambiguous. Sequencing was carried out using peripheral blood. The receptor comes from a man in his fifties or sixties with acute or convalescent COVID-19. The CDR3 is CASSQEAASATNEKLFF. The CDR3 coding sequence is TGTGCCAGCAGCCAAGAAGCCGCGTCTGCAACTAATGAAAAACTGTTTTTT.